There are a few counts of the clone carrying this T cell receptor (beta chain). The data were taken from a study of human T cells and chemical hapten exposure. Time point meaning: patch test 3, about 24 weeks after DPC sensitization. Treatment reported: therapeutic diphenylcyclopropenone sensitization with weekly scalp DPC. This CDR3 has 15 residues. Trimming cost V 5 bases and J 5 bases, with 15 bases left between them. CDR1 MNHEY and CDR2 SVGEGT come from the germline V gene. TCRdb passed the RACE reads through MiXCR, listing each CDR3 protein once. The sample shows fewer than 55,000 distinct CDR3 sequences, 9.9% of them seen only once.

The chain links TRBV6-2 or TRBV6-3 to TRBJ1-4; a possible D gene is TRBD1 (5 bases). This TCR derives from a woman between 40 and 50 years old with alopecia areata. Some clones in this sample may be carry-over from other donors' samples. The source was whole blood, collected in connection with sensitization to the hapten diphenylcyclopropenone (DPC). The CDR3 coding sequence is TGTGCCAGCAGTCCGAGAAGACAGTACAATGAAAAACTGTTTTTT. Translated: CASSPRRQYNEKLFF.